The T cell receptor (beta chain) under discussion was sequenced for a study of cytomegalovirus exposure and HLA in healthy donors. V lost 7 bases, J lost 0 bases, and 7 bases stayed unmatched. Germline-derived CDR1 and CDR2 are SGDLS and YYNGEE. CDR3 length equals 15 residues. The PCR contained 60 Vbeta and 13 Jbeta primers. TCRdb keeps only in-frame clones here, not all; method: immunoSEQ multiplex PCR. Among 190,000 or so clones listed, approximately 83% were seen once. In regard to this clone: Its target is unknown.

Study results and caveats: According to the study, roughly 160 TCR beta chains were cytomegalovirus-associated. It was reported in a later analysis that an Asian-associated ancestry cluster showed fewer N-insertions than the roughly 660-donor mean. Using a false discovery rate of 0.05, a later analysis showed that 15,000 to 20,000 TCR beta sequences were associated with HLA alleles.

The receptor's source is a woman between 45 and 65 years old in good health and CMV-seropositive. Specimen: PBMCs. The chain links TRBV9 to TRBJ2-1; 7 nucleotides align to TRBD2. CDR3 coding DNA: TGTGCCAGCCGTAGGGAGGGCAGCTCCTACAATGAGCAGTTCTTC. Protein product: CASRREGSSYNEQFF. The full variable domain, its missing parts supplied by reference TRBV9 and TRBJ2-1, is DSGVTQTPKHLITATGQRVTLRCSPRSGDLSVYWYQQSLDQGLQFLIQYYNGEERAKGNILERFSAQQFPDLHSELNLSSLELGDSALYFCASRREGSSYNEQFFGPGTRLTVL.